These 2 T cell receptor beta chains were all obtained from the same sample, sequenced in a study of T cell responses to AZD1222 COVID-19 vaccine. Sequenced by immunoSEQ multiplex PCR; TCRdb stores in-frame clones only, minus some. The table records around 250,000 clones, approximately 93% of them present only once. The specimen was peripheral blood, collected on day 0 of AZD1222 vaccination. The receptors were gathered from an adult in good health.

The gene calls are TRBV20-1 and TRBJ2-3; unclear D gene. The V and J ends lost 4 bases and 9 bases respectively, with 8 bases between them. In germline, CDR1 is DFQATT, CDR2 SNEGSKA (reference sequence). The CDR3 sequence is 10 residues long. The DNA of the CDR3 is TGCAGTGCTACCGACGGGACGCAGTATTTT. This sequence encodes CSATDGTQYF.

The V and J genes are TRBV10-3 and TRBJ2-3; 9 bases line up with TRBD2. CDR3 length equals 14 residues. Germline CDR1 is ENHRY and CDR2 is SYGVKD. J was trimmed by 5 bases and V by 7 bases; bases with no gene match: 7. In DNA form, the CDR3 reads TGTGCCATCAAGGCAGCGGGAGGTCTAGATACGCAGTATTTT. Amino acid sequence: CAIKAAGGLDTQYF.